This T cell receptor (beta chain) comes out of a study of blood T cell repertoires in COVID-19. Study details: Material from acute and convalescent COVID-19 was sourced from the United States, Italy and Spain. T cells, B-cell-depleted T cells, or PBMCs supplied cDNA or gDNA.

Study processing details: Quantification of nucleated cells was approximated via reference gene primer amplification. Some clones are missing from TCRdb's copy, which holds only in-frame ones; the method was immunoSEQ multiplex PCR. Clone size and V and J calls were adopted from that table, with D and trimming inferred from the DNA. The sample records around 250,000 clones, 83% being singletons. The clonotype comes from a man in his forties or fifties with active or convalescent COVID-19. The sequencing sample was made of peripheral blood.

The chain's CDR3 is CASSPSLTSGKADTQYF. The CDR3 nucleotides read TGCGCCAGCAGCCCCTCCCTGACTAGCGGGAAAGCAGATACGCAGTATTTT. The V and J genes are TRBV5-1 and TRBJ2-3; the match to TRBD2 covers 11 bases. CDR1 is SGHRS, CDR2 YFSETQ, per germline. The CDR3 is 17 residues long. Trimming at V came to 4 bases and at J to 4 bases, leaving 11 bases not matched to a gene.